The 11 T cell receptor beta chains in this list originate from one sample, sequenced in a study of T-cell reconstitution after alpha-beta-depleted transplantation in children. Molecular barcoding with unique molecular identifiers was used for the TCRbeta library. TCRdb processed the PCR reads anew with MiXCR; each CDR3 protein has one entry. The sample includes hundreds of thousands of distinct CDR3 sequences, about 12% of them seen just once. The source was PBMCs, collected before TCRalphabeta/CD19-depleted stem cell transplant. The receptors derive from a girl aged 2 to 9 with congenital amegakaryocytic thrombocytopenia, due to receive a stem cell transplant.

This clonotype was observed at least ten times. V and J are TRBV27 and TRBJ1-4; tentatively, D is TRBD1 (6 bases). CDR1 is MNHEY, CDR2 SMNVEV, per germline (reference sequence). V was shortened by 0 bases and J by 5 bases, with 10 bases between the two germline ends. This CDR3 is built from 15 residues. The CDR3 nucleotides read TGTGCCAGCAGTTTATCGGGGGCGTCGAATGAAAAACTGTTTTTT. As protein: CASSLSGASNEKLFF.

The table lists this clonotype with many counts. The chain is built from TRBV20-1 and TRBJ2-7; the D call may be TRBD1 or TRBD2 (5 bases each). In germline, CDR1 is DFQATT, CDR2 SNEGSKA (reference sequence). Trimming stripped 7 bases from V and 6 bases from J, with 16 bases between. CDR3 length: 12 residues. CDR3 sequence reads: CSVVEGPLEQYF. CDR3 DNA: TGCAGTGTGGTCGAGGGGCCCCTCGAGCAGTACTTC.

The rearrangement joins TRBV4-1 to TRBJ2-6; D is undetermined. Germline CDR1 and CDR2: MGHRA and YSYEKL. Trimming took 1 base from V and 2 from J, leaving 15 bases between them. The CDR3 extends over 18 amino acids. CDR3 sequence: CASSQVDMGFAGANVLTF. The CDR3 nucleotides are TGCGCCAGCAGCCAAGTTGACATGGGGTTCGCTGGGGCCAACGTCCTGACTTTC.

The gene calls are TRBV10-2 and TRBJ2-7, with D unclear. Germline lookup yields CDR1 WSHSY and CDR2 SAAADI. This CDR3 spans 13 amino acids. Trimming removed 2 bases at V and 3 bases at J, with 8 bases between. The CDR3 protein is CASSEQSSYEQYF. CDR3 in DNA: TGCGCCAGCAGTGAGCAATCGAGCTACGAGCAGTACTTC.

This clonotype has at least ten counts. The gene calls are TRBV7-2 and TRBJ2-3; 7 bases map to TRBD1. The V gene end was trimmed by 5 bases and the J gene end by 2 bases; junction bases not matched to a gene: 10. Germline values: CDR1 SGHTA, CDR2 FQGNSA. CDR3 length: 16 amino acids. The CDR3, as DNA: TGTGCCAGCAGCAGTAACCACAGGGGAAACACAGATACGCAGTATTTT. Translation: CASSSNHRGNTDTQYF.

This clonotype occurred many times. The chain uses TRBV20-1 and TRBJ2-7; no firm D call. Trimming removed 5 bases from V and 4 bases from J, with 12 bases in between. This CDR3 contains 12 residues. Germline loops: CDR1 DFQATT, CDR2 SNEGSKA (reference sequence). CDR3 amino acids: CSAFSGPYEQYF. In DNA form, the CDR3 reads TGCAGTGCTTTTTCCGGGCCGTACGAGCAGTACTTC.

This clonotype was seen a few times. The CDR3 here is CATSRGSSGNTIYF. In DNA, the CDR3 is TGTGCCACCAGCAGAGGGTCTTCCGGAAACACCATATATTTT. The rearrangement uses TRBV15 and TRBJ1-3; D unclear. Germline values: CDR1 LNHNV, CDR2 YYDKDF (reference sequence). CDR3 size: 14 residues. V was cut by 1 base and J by 4 bases, with 8 bases left in between. The variable domain in full, completed from reference TRBV15 and TRBJ1-3, reads DAMVIQNPRYQVTQFGKPVTLSCSQTLNHNVMYWYQQKSSQAPKLLFHYYDKDFNNEADTPDNFQSRRPNTSFCFLDIRSPGLGDTAMYLCATSRGSSGNTIYFGEGSWLTVV.

In this sample, this clonotype turned up many times. Here the CDR3 DNA reads TGTGCCAGCAGCCAAGCTGAGGACAATGAGCAGTTCTTC. Amino acids: CASSQAEDNEQFF. The V call is TRBV4-2, the J call TRBJ2-1; D uncertain. The V gene's germline CDR1 is LGHNA and CDR2 YNFKEQ. V gave up 1 base and J gave up 5 bases, with 6 bases separating them. The CDR3 spans 13 residues.

The chain uses TRBV5-1 and TRBJ2-7; TRBD2 matches 15 bases. The V gene's germline CDR1 is SGHRS and CDR2 YFSETQ. J gave up 2 bases and V 4 bases, and 7 bases lay outside the gene matches. The CDR3 contains 17 residues. CDR3 nucleotides: TGCGCCAGCAGCCCGGGACTAGCGGGAGGCTGGGCCTACGAGCAGTACTTC. The encoded protein is CASSPGLAGGWAYEQYF.

This clonotype was found a few times. The chain combines TRBV6-2 or TRBV6-3 with TRBJ2-1; perhaps TRBD2 as D (7 bases). This CDR3 contains 15 residues. Germline V gene sequence: CDR1 MNHEY, CDR2 SVGEGT. The V gene lost 4 bases and the J gene lost 4 bases, with 14 bases spanning the gap. Here the CDR3 reads CASSFPAGQYNEQFF. For the CDR3, the DNA is TGTGCCAGCAGTTTCCCAGCGGGACAATACAATGAGCAGTTCTTC.

Ten or more counts support this clonotype. The rearrangement links TRBV7-2 to TRBJ2-5, with a weak D call TRBD2 (5 bases). Germline CDR1 reads SGHTA; CDR2 reads FQGNSA. V was cut by 2 bases and J by 3 bases, with 10 bases left in between. This CDR3 comprises 14 residues. CDR3 DNA sequence: TGTGCCAGCAGCTTAATTTCCGGGGAAGAGACCCAGTACTTC. As protein: CASSLISGEETQYF.